Listed below are T cell receptor beta chains from one sample, sequenced in a study of T cells in Graves' hyperthyroidism and ophthalmopathy. TCRdb reanalysed the multiplex PCR reads using MiXCR and keeps one entry per CDR3 protein. Among fewer than 450,000 distinct CDR3 sequences, 13% to 15% were seen once, and the ten largest hold about 21%. Sequenced material: blood. These receptors originate from a woman in her fifties or sixties with Graves' ophthalmopathy. The conserved cysteine and the conserved F or W are not part of the CDR3 here.

J gene	V gene	CDR3 protein
TRBJ2-7	TRBV20-1	SALDRQSHEQY
TRBJ1-6	TRBV12-3/TRBV12-4	ASSLRGRNSPLH
TRBJ2-7	TRBV7-9	ASSSAGNSYEQY
TRBJ2-1	TRBV12-3/TRBV12-4	ASSPSDRVYNEQF
TRBJ2-2	TRBV18	ASSQMNTGELF
TRBJ2-1	TRBV5-1	ASSLGVSGYNEQF
TRBJ1-4	TRBV10-3	ASSYGTGGEKLF
TRBJ2-2	TRBV10-1	ASSESGWSGRVSSGELF
TRBJ2-1	TRBV3-1	ASSQAGENEQF
TRBJ2-7	TRBV28	ASSRGTYEQY
TRBJ2-7	TRBV11-2	ASSLEADLAPYEQY
TRBJ2-2	TRBV28	ASSLGLALDTGELF
TRBJ2-1	TRBV6-5	ASSYRLAGYNEQF
TRBJ1-3	TRBV6-1	ASSPRGSPLRRNTIY
TRBJ2-7	TRBV5-1	ASSFGAAPAHEQY
TRBJ2-2	TRBV2	ASQSRQTTGELF
TRBJ2-7	TRBV12-3/TRBV12-4	ASSFSSSGKFEQY
TRBJ1-1	TRBV18	ASSPPGQGMGTEAF
TRBJ2-3	TRBV9	ASSAGSGRGTDTQY
TRBJ2-5	TRBV3-1	ASSQDPGTEETQY
TRBJ2-7	TRBV5-1	ASSPGPQALSYEQY
TRBJ2-2	TRBV12-3/TRBV12-4	ASSSRDPANTGELF
TRBJ2-1	TRBV20-1	SARDSGRSHNEQF
TRBJ1-5	TRBV28	ASSLGTGGGSQPQH
TRBJ2-3	TRBV7-6	ASRSGGGLTDTQY
TRBJ2-3	TRBV30	ASVAAAGSGTDTQY
TRBJ1-1	TRBV30	AWSIGEGTEAF
TRBJ2-3	TRBV24-1	ATGGGSNTDTQY